Described below is a single TCR beta chain sequence and its context. The data were obtained in a study of blood T cell repertoires in COVID-19. Participant ages covered roughly 18 to 89 years across 24 US areas. Trimming removed 1 base from V and 5 bases from J, with 8 bases in between. The CDR3 is 13 residues long. Per germline, CDR1 SGHNT and CDR2 YENEEA. Sequencing used immunoSEQ multiplex PCR; TCRdb keeps in-frame clones, though not all of them. Among hundreds of thousands of clones listed, about 88% were seen once. The TCR originated in a young woman who had been exposed to COVID-19. The chain combines TRBV11-3 with TRBJ2-5; D not certain. The sequencing sample was made of PBMCs or T cells enriched from blood (not recorded which). In nucleotides, the CDR3 is TGTGCCAGCAGCTTAGTTCTGAGTGAGACCCAGTACTTC. Translating it yields CASSLVLSETQYF.